One and the same sample provided the 11 T cell receptor beta chains below, sequenced in a study of T-cell memory formation after mild COVID-19. MiXCR, applied by TCRdb to the 5' RACE reads, yields one record per CDR3 protein. This table holds around 530,000 distinct CDR3 sequences, less than 25% found once. The sequenced material came from PBMCs or a T cell subset sorted from them (not recorded which). These receptors were collected from an adult woman who had mild COVID-19 (a few samples of this study predate the infection). Cell type and time point are not known.

This clonotype was counted only a few times. This chain connects TRBV7-9 to TRBJ1-6, with D perhaps TRBD1 (6 bases). The CDR3 extends over 16 amino acids. Trimming removed 5 bases at V and 5 bases at J, with 16 bases between. Looked up from germline, CDR1 is SEHNR and CDR2 is FQNEAQ (reference sequence). The DNA of the CDR3 is TGTGCCAGCAGCACCGATTGGGGGCCTAATAATTCACCCCTCCACTTT. Its protein is CASSTDWGPNNSPLHF.

The chain links TRBV5-6 to TRBJ2-7, with a weak D call TRBD2 (5 bases). CDR3 length: 14 amino acids. V was cut by 4 bases and J by 0 bases, with 11 bases left in between. CDR1 and CDR2 (germline): SGHDT, YYEEEE. CDR3 sequence reads: CASSHRTYSYEQYF. As DNA, the CDR3 is TGTGCCAGCAGCCACCGGACTTACTCCTACGAGCAGTACTTC.

This clonotype occurred a few times. In DNA, the CDR3 is TGTGCCAGCAGCGTCGGTAGGGGGACAGATACGCAGTATTTT. Translation gives CASSVGRGTDTQYF. The rearrangement links TRBV2 to TRBJ2-3, with a possible D match to TRBD1 (6 bases). The CDR3 loop spans 14 amino acids. Germline V lookup: CDR1 SNHLY, CDR2 FYNNEI. With 6 bases removed from V and 3 bases from J, the gap between germline ends came to 13 bases.

The chain joins TRBV7-2 to TRBJ2-3; D is perhaps TRBD1 (7 bases). V lost 5 bases and J lost 2, with 17 bases in between. This CDR3 comprises 16 residues. The germline CDR1 and CDR2 sequences are SGHTA and FQGNSA. The CDR3 DNA sequence: TGTGCCAGCAGCCGCGGGGTCAGGGGGATCACAGATACGCAGTATTTT. As protein: CASSRGVRGITDTQYF.

The genes are TRBV30 and TRBJ2-6; 12 positions agree with TRBD1. Germline CDR1 and CDR2: GTSNPN and SVGIG (reference sequence). Trimming cost V 3 bases and J 1 base; bases outside gene matches: 7. CDR3 size: 18 residues. The DNA for the CDR3 is TGTGCCTGGAGCAAAGGGGGACAGGGGGCGTCTGGGGCCAACGTCCTGACTTTC. It translates to CAWSKGGQGASGANVLTF.

This clonotype turned up a few times. V and J are TRBV5-1 and TRBJ2-6; D assignment may be TRBD1 or TRBD2 (5 bases each). This CDR3 spans 16 amino acids. With 0 bases removed from V and 0 bases from J, the gap between germline ends came to 7 bases. Germline CDR1 SGHRS, CDR2 YFSETQ. The CDR3 spells CASSLVGTSGANVLTF. CDR3 nucleotides: TGCGCCAGCAGCTTGGTCGGGACCTCTGGGGCCAACGTCCTGACTTTC.

This clonotype turned up a few times. The genes are TRBV25-1 and TRBJ2-1, with TRBD2 identical over 9 bases. The CDR3 consists of 16 residues. CDR1 MGHDK and CDR2 SYGVNS come from the germline V gene. J gave up 0 bases and V 3 bases, and 3 bases lay outside the gene matches. In DNA, the CDR3 is TGTGCCAGCAGTGACGGACTAGCGATCTCCTACAATGAGCAGTTCTTC. Translated, it gives CASSDGLAISYNEQFF.

This chain joins TRBV5-1 and TRBJ2-1; D is ambiguous. Looked up from germline, CDR1 is SGHRS and CDR2 is YFSETQ. This CDR3 region has 13 residues. V was pared by 4 bases and J by 5 bases, with 10 bases between. The CDR3 bases are TGCGCCAGCAGCATCCGGACGGACAATGAGCAGTTCTTC. This translates into CASSIRTDNEQFF.

The table lists this clonotype with a few counts. In nucleotides, the CDR3 is TGTGCCAGCAGCCAAGAACCGGGCCTCTCCTACGAGCAGTACTTC. The encoded protein is CASSQEPGLSYEQYF. This chain joins TRBV14 and TRBJ2-7; D is unclear. CDR3 length: 15 amino acids. CDR1 and CDR2 from the germline V gene are SGHDN and FVKESK. V dropped 0 bases and J dropped 0 bases, with 9 bases sitting between them. Complete variable domain (other parts from reference TRBV14 and TRBJ2-7): EAGVTQFPSHSVIEKGQTVTLRCDPISGHDNLYWYRRVMGKEIKFLLHFVKESKQDESGMPNNRFLAERTGGTYSTLKVQPAELEDSGVYFCASSQEPGLSYEQYFGPGTRLTVT.

V gene TRBV2 combines with J gene TRBJ2-3; either TRBD1 or TRBD2 may fit D (5 bases each). From germline, CDR1 is SNHLY and CDR2 FYNNEI. CDR3 size: 19 residues. Trimming left V 7 bases short and J 1 base short, with 27 bases between. The CDR3 sequence is CASIRGIGWSRDRTDTQYF. The CDR3 coding sequence is TGTGCCAGCATCCGCGGCATAGGTTGGAGTAGGGACCGCACAGATACGCAGTATTTT.

This chain links TRBV14 with TRBJ1-2, with a weak D call TRBD1 (6 bases). Between the trimmed V and J ends, which lost 1 base and 13 bases, there was a span of 16 bases. Germline V gives CDR1 SGHDN, CDR2 FVKESK. The CDR3 runs 13 residues. CDR3 sequence reads: CASSQVLIQGRTF. The DNA of the CDR3 is TGTGCCAGCAGCCAAGTCCTCATACAGGGACGCACCTTC. Based on the CDR3 plus reference TRBV14 and TRBJ1-2, the full variable domain is EAGVTQFPSHSVIEKGQTVTLRCDPISGHDNLYWYRRVMGKEIKFLLHFVKESKQDESGMPNNRFLAERTGGTYSTLKVQPAELEDSGVYFCASSQVLIQGRTFGSGTRLTVV.